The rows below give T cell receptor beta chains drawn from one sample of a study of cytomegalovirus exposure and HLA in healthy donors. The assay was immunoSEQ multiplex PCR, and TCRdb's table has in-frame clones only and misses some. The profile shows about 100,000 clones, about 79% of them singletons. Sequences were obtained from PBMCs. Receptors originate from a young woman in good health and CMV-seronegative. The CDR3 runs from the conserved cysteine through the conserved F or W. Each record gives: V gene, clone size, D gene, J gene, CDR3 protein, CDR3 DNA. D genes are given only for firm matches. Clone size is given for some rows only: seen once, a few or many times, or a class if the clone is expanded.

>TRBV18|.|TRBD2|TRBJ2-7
CASSPLKTRTSAEQYF
TGTGCCAGCTCACCACTTAAGACGAGGACTAGCGCCGAGCAGTACTTC
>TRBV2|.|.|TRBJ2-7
CASRVDSSYEQYF
TGTGCCAGCAGAGTAGACAGCTCCTACGAGCAGTACTTC
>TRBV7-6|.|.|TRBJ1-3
CASSPTLTGSGNTIYF
TGTGCCAGCAGCCCCACTTTGACGGGCTCTGGAAACACCATATATTTT
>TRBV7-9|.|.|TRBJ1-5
CSSSLVIGGSNQPQHF
TGTTCCAGCAGCTTAGTCATCGGGGGGAGTAATCAGCCCCAGCATTTT
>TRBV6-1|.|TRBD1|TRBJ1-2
CASSERGTGIGYGYTF
TGTGCCAGCAGTGAGAGAGGGACAGGGATAGGCTATGGCTACACCTTC
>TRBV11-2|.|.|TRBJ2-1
CASSGTGYNEQFF
TGTGCCAGCAGCGGAACAGGGTACAATGAGCAGTTCTTC
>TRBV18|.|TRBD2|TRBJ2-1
CASSQGVTSGYNEQFF
TGTGCCAGCTCACAGGGGGTGACTAGCGGATACAATGAGCAGTTCTTC
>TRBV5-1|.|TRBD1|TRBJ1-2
CASSLGGDRGHGGYTF
TGCGCCAGCAGCTTGGGAGGGGACAGGGGGCATGGTGGCTACACCTTC
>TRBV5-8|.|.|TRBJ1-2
CASSPRTVGPYGYTF
TGTGCCAGCAGCCCCCGGACAGTCGGTCCTTATGGCTACACCTTC
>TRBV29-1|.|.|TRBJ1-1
CSVSGTLSLGGTEAFF
TGCAGCGTGTCGGGTACGTTGTCTCTTGGTGGCACTGAAGCTTTCTTT
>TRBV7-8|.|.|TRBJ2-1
CASSFLGGPSGNEQFF
TGTGCCAGCAGCTTCCTAGGAGGGCCCTCGGGAAATGAGCAGTTCTTC
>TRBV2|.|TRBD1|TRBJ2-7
CASSHRTGEAYEQYF
TGTGCCAGCAGCCATAGGACAGGGGAGGCCTACGAGCAGTACTTC
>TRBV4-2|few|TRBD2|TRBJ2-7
CASSRTSGDPYEQYF
TGTGCCAGCAGCCGGACTAGCGGGGACCCCTACGAGCAGTACTTC
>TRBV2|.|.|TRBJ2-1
CASSPTGYNEQFF
TGTGCCAGCAGCCCAACAGGTTACAATGAGCAGTTCTTC
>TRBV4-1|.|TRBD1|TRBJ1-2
CASSREAGQGVGGYTF
TGCGCCAGCAGCCGGGAAGCAGGACAGGGGGTGGGTGGCTACACCTTC
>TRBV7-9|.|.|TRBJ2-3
CASSPLYGGSTDTQYF
TGTGCCAGCAGCCCCCTATACGGGGGTAGCACAGATACGCAGTATTTT
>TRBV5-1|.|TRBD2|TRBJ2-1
CASSSKEGLAGGNEQFF
TGCGCCAGCAGCTCAAAGGAGGGGCTAGCGGGAGGGAATGAGCAGTTCTTC
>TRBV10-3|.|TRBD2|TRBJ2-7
CAISGGGGAISYEQYF
TGTGCCATCAGTGGGGGGGGAGGGGCGATCTCCTACGAGCAGTACTTC
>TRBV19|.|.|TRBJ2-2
CASRRQVLGAGELFF
TGTGCCAGTAGGAGACAGGTTCTGGGCGCCGGGGAGCTGTTTTTT
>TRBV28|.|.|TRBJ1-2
CASSLRPGYGYTF
TGTGCCAGCAGTTTGCGGCCGGGCTATGGCTACACCTTC
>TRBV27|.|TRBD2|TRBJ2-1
CASSTHASGRARGYNEQFF
TGTGCCAGCAGTACCCATGCTAGCGGGAGGGCCAGGGGCTACAATGAGCAGTTCTTC
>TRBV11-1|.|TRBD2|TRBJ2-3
CASSTSGVYTDTQYF
TGTGCCAGCAGCACCAGCGGGGTGTATACAGATACGCAGTATTTT
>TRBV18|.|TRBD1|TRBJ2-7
CASSLGTGGGLRGPTYEQYF
TGTGCCAGCTCACTAGGGACAGGTGGTGGCTTAAGGGGACCGACCTACGAGCAGTACTTC
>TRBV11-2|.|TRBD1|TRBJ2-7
CASSLVPRTGSYEQYF
TGTGCCAGCAGCTTAGTCCCCCGGACAGGATCCTACGAGCAGTACTTC
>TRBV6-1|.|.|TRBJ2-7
CASSELGDGSREQYF
TGTGCCAGCAGTGAATTAGGGGACGGGAGCCGCGAGCAGTACTTC
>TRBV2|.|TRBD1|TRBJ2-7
CASSRDRSSYEQYF
TGTGCCAGCAGCCGGGACAGGAGCTCCTACGAGCAGTACTTC
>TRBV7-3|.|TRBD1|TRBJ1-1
CASSSPPGGEINTEAFF
TGTGCCAGCAGCTCCCCCCCAGGGGGCGAAATAAACACTGAAGCTTTCTTT
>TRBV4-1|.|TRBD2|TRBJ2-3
CASSQGGWFGTSGDSTDTQYF
TGCGCCAGCAGCCAAGGGGGTTGGTTCGGGACTAGCGGAGATAGCACAGATACGCAGTATTTT
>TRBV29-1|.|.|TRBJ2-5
CSAQQGTQETQYF
TGCAGCGCCCAACAGGGGACTCAAGAGACCCAGTACTTC
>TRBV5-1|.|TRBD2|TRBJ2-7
CASSYRTDLAGGYEQYF
TGCGCCAGCAGCTACCGGACAGACCTAGCGGGAGGCTACGAGCAGTACTTC
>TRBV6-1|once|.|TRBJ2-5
CASSPLDGGGETQYF
TGTGCCAGCAGTCCCCTGGATGGGGGAGGAGAGACCCAGTACTTC
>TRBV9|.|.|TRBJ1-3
CASSDSDQTGNTIYF
TGTGCCAGCAGCGATTCCGACCAGACAGGAAACACCATATATTTT
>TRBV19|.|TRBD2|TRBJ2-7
CATSGRVSSEQYF
TGTGCCACGAGCGGGAGGGTATCGTCCGAGCAGTACTTC
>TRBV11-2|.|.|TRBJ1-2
CASSLGAADNYGYTF
TGTGCCAGCAGCTTAGGAGCGGCAGATAACTATGGCTACACCTTC
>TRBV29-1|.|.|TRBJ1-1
CSVGGGRGGGGTRTEAFF
TGCAGCGTTGGAGGGGGTCGGGGCGGGGGGGGGACTCGAACTGAAGCTTTCTTT
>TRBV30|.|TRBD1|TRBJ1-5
CAWSVLGGQGNQPQHF
TGTGCCTGGAGTGTACTAGGAGGACAGGGAAATCAGCCCCAGCATTTT
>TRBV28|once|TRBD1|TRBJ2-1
CASSLLRGGSGQGARNEQFF
TGTGCCAGCAGTTTATTGCGGGGGGGGTCGGGACAGGGGGCGCGCAATGAGCAGTTCTTC
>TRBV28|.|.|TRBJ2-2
CASGTNTGELFF
TGTGCCAGCGGGACAAACACCGGGGAGCTGTTTTTT
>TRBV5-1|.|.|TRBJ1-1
CASSLEAPGNTEAFF
TGCGCCAGCAGCTTGGAGGCGCCAGGGAACACTGAAGCTTTCTTT
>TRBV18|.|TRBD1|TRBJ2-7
CASSSGQGSSWEQYF
TGTGCCAGCTCATCTGGACAGGGTTCCTCATGGGAGCAGTACTTC
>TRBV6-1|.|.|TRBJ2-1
CASSLEPEGLPFF
TGTGCCAGCAGTTTAGAACCGGAGGGGTTACCGTTCTTC